The 15 T cell receptor beta chains below come from one sample, sequenced in a study of cytomegalovirus exposure and HLA in healthy donors. The PCR employed 60 Vbeta primers together with 13 Jbeta primers. TCRdb's copy holds only in-frame clones and misses some; the assay was immunoSEQ multiplex PCR. The table lists 120,000 or so clones, around four fifths of them singletons. Sequencing was done on a sample of PBMCs. The receptors stem from a woman aged 40 to 50 in good health and CMV-seronegative.

The chain links TRBV2 to TRBJ2-5; TRBD2 agrees at 11 bases. The CDR3 extends over 18 amino acids. Losses at the gene ends were 2 bases for V and 4 bases for J; bases not matched to a gene: 12. From germline, CDR1 is SNHLY and CDR2 FYNNEI. This CDR3 is CASSETWGSGGAGETQYF. The CDR3 DNA reads TGTGCCAGCAGTGAAACCTGGGGTAGCGGGGGGGCGGGAGAGACCCAGTACTTC.

V is TRBV13 and J is TRBJ2-7; D might be TRBD1 (6 bases). The CDR3 consists of 13 residues. V lost 5 bases and J lost 2, with 10 bases in between. Germline lookup yields CDR1 PRHDT and CDR2 FYEKMQ (reference sequence). The CDR3 region is CASSPRGPYEQYF. In nucleotides, the CDR3 is TGTGCCAGCAGCCCCAGGGGCCCCTACGAGCAGTACTTC.

The rearrangement uses TRBV29-1 and TRBJ2-7, with TRBD2 matching 9 bases. The junction had 9 bases not matched to a gene; V was cut back by 4 bases and J by 2 bases. The germline V gene has CDR1 SQVTM and CDR2 ANQGSEA. The CDR3 covers 15 residues. CDR3 nucleotides: TGCAGCGTTGCGAAAGGACTAGCGACGGCCTACGAGCAGTACTTC. Its translation: CSVAKGLATAYEQYF.

As for this clone: Other DNA sequences in the sample encode the same CDR3. V usage is TRBV6-4 and J usage is TRBJ2-2; 7 nucleotides align to TRBD2. Germline lookup yields CDR1 MRHNA and CDR2 SNTAGT. The CDR3 is 15 amino acids. V shed 4 bases and J 1 base; nucleotides not matched to a gene: 3. In DNA form, the CDR3 reads TGTGCCAGCAGTGCAACGGGAGGGAACACCGGGGAGCTGTTTTTT. It codes for CASSATGGNTGELFF.

V and J are TRBV7-6 and TRBJ2-3, with 9 bases fitting TRBD2. J gave up 0 bases and V 0 bases, and 1 base lay outside the gene matches. The CDR3 spans 16 residues. Germline values: CDR1 SGHVS, CDR2 FNYEAQ. The CDR3 here is CASSLATSGSTDTQYF. The DNA of the CDR3 is TGTGCCAGCAGCTTAGCGACTAGCGGAAGCACAGATACGCAGTATTTT.

The chain links TRBV5-1 to TRBJ2-7; 12 nucleotides agree with TRBD1. The length of the CDR3 is 16 residues. V shed 2 bases, J shed 4 bases, and the junction held 7 bases outside the gene matches. Looked up from germline, CDR1 is SGHRS and CDR2 is YFSETQ. Written as DNA, the CDR3 is TGCGCCAGCAGCTTAGGGACAGGGGGCTTTCGGTACGAGCAGTACTTC. This gives the protein CASSLGTGGFRYEQYF.

The chain joins TRBV19 to TRBJ2-5; D is ambiguous. The CDR3 loop spans 13 amino acids. V was clipped by 5 bases and J by 7 bases, with 14 bases between them. Germline V lookup: CDR1 LNHDA, CDR2 SQIVND (reference sequence). The CDR3 DNA reads TGTGCCAGTAGTCAAGCCCAAGAGTTGACCCAGTACTTC. It specifies CASSQAQELTQYF.

The chain couples TRBV11-2 to TRBJ2-1; 7 bases line up with TRBD2. In germline, CDR1 is SGHAT, CDR2 FQNNGV. V shed 1 base, J shed 7 bases, and the junction held 10 bases outside the gene matches. The CDR3 extends over 16 amino acids. CDR3 loop: CASSLGAGAPTNEQFF. The CDR3 region has the DNA TGTGCCAGCAGCTTAGGGGCGGGAGCGCCTACTAATGAGCAGTTCTTC.

V is TRBV5-4 and J is TRBJ2-7, with 16 bases lining up with TRBD2. V dropped 4 bases and J dropped 4; count of bases not matched to a gene: 11. Per germline, CDR1 SGHNT and CDR2 YYREEE (reference sequence). The CDR3 has 18 residues. The DNA for the CDR3 is TGTGCCAGCAGCCCCACTCCGGGACTAGCGGGGGGGCCGTACGAGCAGTACTTC. Its translation: CASSPTPGLAGGPYEQYF.

This clone was counted between two and nine times. The CDR3 sequence is CASSLDILAKGTQYF. CDR3 nucleotides: TGTGCCAGCAGCTTGGACATCCTAGCGAAGGGGACCCAGTACTTC. The rearrangement links TRBV5-4 to TRBJ2-5, with D possibly being TRBD2 (6 bases). CDR1 SGHNT and CDR2 YYREEE come from the germline V gene (reference sequence). Trimming cost V 0 bases and J 7 bases, with 16 bases left between them. The CDR3 consists of 15 residues. Together with reference TRBV5-4 and TRBJ2-5, the CDR3 gives the full variable domain: ETGVTQSPTHLIKTRGQQVTLRCSSQSGHNTVSWYQQALGQGPQFIFQYYREEENGRGNFPPRFSGLQFPNYSSELNVNALELDDSALYLCASSLDILAKGTQYFGPGTRLLVL.

This rearrangement joins TRBV10-3 to TRBJ2-7, with D tentatively TRBD1 (7 bases). From germline, CDR1 is ENHRY and CDR2 SYGVKD. The CDR3 contains 15 residues. V lost 6 bases and J lost 5, with 20 bases in between. CDR3: CAIRAARGEFNEQYF. Written as DNA, the CDR3 is TGTGCCATCAGAGCCGCCAGGGGGGAGTTCAACGAGCAGTACTTC.

The V and J genes are TRBV28 and TRBJ1-2; no definite D call. The V end was cut by 4 bases, the J end by 8 bases, with 11 bases between. This CDR3 contains 12 residues. Germline V gives CDR1 MDHEN, CDR2 SYDVKM. CDR3 sequence reads: CASSSSVEGYTF. The DNA for the CDR3 is TGTGCCAGCAGTTCGAGTGTTGAAGGCTACACCTTC.

In its sample, this clone was seen once. The chain employs TRBV28 and TRBJ2-7; D perhaps matches TRBD1 (5 bases). The CDR3 spans 13 residues. Per the germline V gene, CDR1 is MDHEN and CDR2 is SYDVKM. V was pared by 7 bases and J by 2 bases, with 12 bases between. For the CDR3, the DNA is TGTGCCAGCACCTGGGGCACCGCCTACGAGCAGTACTTC. Its translation is CASTWGTAYEQYF.

The chain is built from TRBV7-8 and TRBJ2-5; TRBD2 aligns across 7 bases. The V and J ends lost 1 base and 11 bases, in that order; junction bases with no gene match: 10. The CDR3 spans 14 residues. Germline CDR1 reads SGHVS; CDR2 reads FQNEAQ. As DNA, the CDR3 is TGTGCCAGCAGCTTAGGGACTAGAGGGTGGGAGCAGTACTTC. Protein product: CASSLGTRGWEQYF.

The V gene is TRBV28, the J gene TRBJ1-1, with D perhaps TRBD1 (5 bases). The V end lost 5 bases, the J end lost 5 bases, and 15 bases lay between the germline ends. The CDR3 is 14 residues long. The V gene's germline CDR1 is MDHEN and CDR2 SYDVKM. The CDR3 nucleotides are TGTGCCAGCAGTGGGGGGGACGACAGAACTGAAGCTTTCTTT. The encoded protein is CASSGGDDRTEAFF.